Listed below are T cell receptor beta chains from one sample, sequenced in a study of blood T cell repertoires in COVID-19. Generated by immunoSEQ multiplex PCR, the TCRdb table keeps only in-frame clones and is missing some. The table includes about 130,000 clones, more than 80% detected once. Sequenced input: peripheral blood. The receptors here all came from a woman aged 55-69 years with acute or convalescent COVID-19. CDR3s leave out the opening cysteine and the closing phenylalanine or tryptophan. Part of the rows lack a size; the others show once, few, many or a class for expanded clones.

TRBV18,once,ASSPGGGGDTEAF
TRBV27,once,ASSFSTEAF
TRBV3-1/TRBV3-2,NA,ASSTFRESGVDTQY
TRBV20-1,NA,SASGLRTGSNSPLH
TRBV24-1,NA,ATSGKQDQETQY
TRBV4-1,once,ASSQDPGRDYGYT
TRBV7-2,NA,ASSLVAVEAF
TRBV7-3,NA,ASSLGQLTGELF
TRBV7-3,once,ASSDGLAGGRDEQF
TRBV6-4,few,ASSENPTGTDTQY
TRBV3-1/TRBV3-2,NA,ASSQGTFLGGSPLH
TRBV5-4,NA,ASSFQGASTDTQY
TRBV10-1,NA,ASSEKQGSSYEQY
TRBV6-5,NA,ASSSNRNEKLF
TRBV7-8,NA,ASRRQGGTEAF
TRBV6-2/TRBV6-3,NA,ASSYRRLSTNEKLF
TRBV6-5,NA,ASRALAAPYNEQF
TRBV21-1,NA,ASSKSAAHSPTNTGELF
TRBV27,NA,ASSLLGGAAAKNIQY
TRBV2,NA,ASSDPGTGKMNTEAF
TRBV2,NA,ASNPIWGSYGYT
TRBV5-1,NA,ARSPKTTGGSGGYT
TRBV19,NA,ASSLFGTATNQPQH
TRBV5-5,NA,ASSPGQGTYGYT
TRBV19,NA,ASSMVFGGSYEQY
TRBV4-2,NA,ASSQERGLGTFEAF
TRBV6-4,NA,ASSGRGDTGELF
TRBV6-6,once,ASQTGGLRADTQY
TRBV9,NA,ASSARTPLGGYT
TRBV15,NA,ATSRGLGETQY
TRBV7-3,NA,ASSPGQGPSEQY
TRBV7-3,NA,ASSLSEVSAYEQY
TRBV11-2,NA,ASSLEGGGAF
TRBV30,NA,AWSTGGNEKLF
TRBV2,NA,ASSERGPRGGNQPQH
TRBV5-1,NA,ASSVDRGYEQY
TRBV29-1,NA,SVVGTGTSGYGYT
TRBV30,NA,AWGTGRTDTQY
TRBV7-5,few,VRSQWDRELYGYT
TRBV11-2,NA,ASRRSTNSPLH
TRBV5-1,NA,ASSSEMTAGRPFEQY
TRBV6-1,NA,ASSDGSDRLDEQF